This T cell receptor (beta chain) was sequenced in a study of cytomegalovirus exposure and HLA in healthy donors. Study-wide points: Later on, an analysis tied some 17,000 TCR beta sequences to HLA alleles at 0.05 false discovery rate. Cytomegalovirus status was reportedly diagnosed by the classifier with high specificity and sensitivity. The study listed approximately 170 cytomegalovirus-associated TCR beta chains. An analysis was carried out at a later point. It showed that HLA-associated TCR beta chains were more clonally expanded than equally common non-associated chains.

To note about this clone: The antigen is not known.

The CDR3 is made up of 18 amino acids. The junction had 8 bases not matched to a gene; V was cut back by 1 base and J by 5 bases. Per germline, CDR1 SGHTA and CDR2 FQGNSA. PCR involved 60 Vbeta and 13 Jbeta primers. TCRdb's table, derived via immunoSEQ multiplex PCR, lists solely in-frame clones and lacks some. Of some 190,000 clones in the sample, about 81% are singletons; the top ten hold 1.5% to 2%. The V gene is TRBV7-2, the J gene TRBJ2-2; the match to TRBD2 covers 12 bases. What was sequenced was PBMCs. The sequence came from a man in his late teens or twenties in good health and CMV-seronegative. CDR3 bases: TGTGCCAGCAGCTTAGAAGCTAGCGGGAGGGAATATACCGGGGAGCTGTTTTTT. It codes for CASSLEASGREYTGELFF. Looking up the rest from reference TRBV7-2 and TRBJ2-2 gives the full variable domain: GAGVSQSPSNKVTEKGKDVELRCDPISGHTALYWYRQSLGQGLEFLIYFQGNSAPDKSGLPSDRFSAERTGGSVSTLTIQRTQQEDSAVYLCASSLEASGREYTGELFFGEGSRLTVL.